The clone carrying this T cell receptor beta chain was seen only a few times. Ages ranged from about 18 to 100 years, with residence in more than 20 US areas. The sample originates from a study of blood T cell repertoires in COVID-19. Per the germline V gene, CDR1 is SGHVS and CDR2 is FNYEAQ. The V and J ends lost 0 bases and 12 bases, in that order; junction bases with no gene match: 4. The CDR3 is made up of 13 amino acids. Authors' analysis steps: Reference gene primer amplification yielded estimated nucleated cell counts. Libraries were prepared by immunoSEQ multiplex PCR; TCRdb keeps only in-frame clonotypes and omits some of them. The V and J calls and clone size were taken over from that table, and D and trimming were inferred from the DNA. The table lists about 140,000 clones, approximately 88% of them singletons.

This TCR was sampled from a man aged 35 to 55 with acute COVID-19. Sequenced sample: PBMCs or T cells enriched from blood (not recorded which). The chain is built from TRBV7-6 and TRBJ2-1, with 8 bases fitting TRBD1. CDR3 DNA sequence: TGTGCCAGCAGCTTAGCGCAGGGGGCGGGGCAGTTCTTC. Amino acid sequence: CASSLAQGAGQFF. The variable domain in full, with the rest retrieved from reference TRBV7-6 and TRBJ2-1, is GAGVSQSPRYKVTKRGQDVALRCDPISGHVSLYWYRQALGQGPEFLTYFNYEAQQDKSGLPNDRFSAERPEGSISTLTIQRTEQRDSAMYRCASSLAQGAGQFFGPGTRLTVL.